This T cell receptor beta chain is from a study of cytomegalovirus exposure and HLA in healthy donors. The repertoire was sequenced with immunoSEQ multiplex PCR; TCRdb's copy has only in-frame clones and lacks some. Of around 300,000 clones listed, around 86% are singletons. The V and J ends lost 0 bases and 7 bases respectively, with 13 bases between them. Germline CDR1 SGHVS, CDR2 FQNEAQ. The length of the CDR3 is 15 residues. Study findings and constraints: Subsequent analysis revealed that first-cohort TCR clusters tended to co-occur in the 130 or so validation repertoires. Altogether, around 160 TCR beta chains were recorded as cytomegalovirus-associated. Reports described diagnosis of cytomegalovirus status by the classifier as highly specific and sensitive.

The sample holds one count of this clone. What it binds is unknown. The clonotype comes from a young woman in good health and CMV-seronegative. The chain employs TRBV7-8 and TRBJ1-5; D is unclear. The specimen was PBMCs. CDR3 nucleotides: TGTGCCAGCAGCTTAGCGCGGGTAGACCGCCAGCCCCAGCATTTT. Translation: CASSLARVDRQPQHF.